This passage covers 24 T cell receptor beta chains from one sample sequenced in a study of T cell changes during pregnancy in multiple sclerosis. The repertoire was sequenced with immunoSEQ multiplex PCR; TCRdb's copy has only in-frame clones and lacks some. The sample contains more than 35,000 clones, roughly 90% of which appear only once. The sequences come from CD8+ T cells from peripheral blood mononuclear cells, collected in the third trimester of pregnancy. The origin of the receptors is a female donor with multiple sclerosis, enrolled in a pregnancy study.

CDR3 in amino acids: CASRDQDRGNSYEQYF. The CDR3, as DNA: TGCGCCAGCAGGGACCAAGACAGGGGGAACTCCTACGAGCAGTACTTC. The J gene is TRBJ2-7, the V gene TRBV5-1; 9 positions match TRBD1. V was pared by 5 bases and J by 0 bases, with 9 bases of the junction left unmatched. Per the germline V gene, CDR1 is SGHRS and CDR2 is YFSETQ. This CDR3 is built from 16 residues.

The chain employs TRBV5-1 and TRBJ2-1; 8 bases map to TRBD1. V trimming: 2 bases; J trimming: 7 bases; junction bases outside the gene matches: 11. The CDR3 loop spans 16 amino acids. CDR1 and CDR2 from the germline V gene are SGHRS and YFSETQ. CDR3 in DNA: TGCGCCAGCAGCTTAGCGATAGACAGGGGCTCGAATGAGCAGTTCTTC. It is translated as CASSLAIDRGSNEQFF.

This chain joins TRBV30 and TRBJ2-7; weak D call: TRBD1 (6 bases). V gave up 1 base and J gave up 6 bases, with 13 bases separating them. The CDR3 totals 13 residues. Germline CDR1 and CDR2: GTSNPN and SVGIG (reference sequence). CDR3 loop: CAWSAPHRAEQYF. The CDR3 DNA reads TGTGCCTGGAGTGCACCCCACAGGGCCGAGCAGTACTTC.

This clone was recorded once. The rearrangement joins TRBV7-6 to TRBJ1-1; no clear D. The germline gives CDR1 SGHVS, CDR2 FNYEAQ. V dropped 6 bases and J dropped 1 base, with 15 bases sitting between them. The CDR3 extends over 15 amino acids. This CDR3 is CASSPVREGNTEAFF. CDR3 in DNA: TGTGCCAGCAGTCCGGTGAGGGAGGGGAACACTGAAGCTTTCTTT.

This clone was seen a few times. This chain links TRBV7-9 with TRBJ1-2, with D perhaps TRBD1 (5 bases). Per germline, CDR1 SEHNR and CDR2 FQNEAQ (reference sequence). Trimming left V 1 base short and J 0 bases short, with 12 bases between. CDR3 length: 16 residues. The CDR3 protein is CASSLVPGGTNYGYTF. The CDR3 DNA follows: TGTGCCAGCAGCTTAGTTCCGGGGGGGACTAACTATGGCTACACCTTC.

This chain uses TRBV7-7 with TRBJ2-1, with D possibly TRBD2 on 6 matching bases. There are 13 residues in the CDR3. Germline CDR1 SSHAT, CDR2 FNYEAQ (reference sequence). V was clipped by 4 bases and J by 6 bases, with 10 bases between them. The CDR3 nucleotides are TGTGCCAGCAGCTGGACGGAGGGCAATGAGCAGTTCTTC. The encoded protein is CASSWTEGNEQFF.

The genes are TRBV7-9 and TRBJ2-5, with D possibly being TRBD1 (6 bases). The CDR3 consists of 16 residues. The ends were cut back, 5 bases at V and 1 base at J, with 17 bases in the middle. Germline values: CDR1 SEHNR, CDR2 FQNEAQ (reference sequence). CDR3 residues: CASSALRTVSQETQYF. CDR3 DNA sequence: TGTGCCAGCAGCGCATTAAGGACAGTTTCCCAAGAGACCCAGTACTTC.

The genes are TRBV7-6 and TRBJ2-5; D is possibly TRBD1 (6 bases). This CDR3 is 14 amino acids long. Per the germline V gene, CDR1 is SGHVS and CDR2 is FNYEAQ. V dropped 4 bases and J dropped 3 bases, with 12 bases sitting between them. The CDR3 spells CASSSEQGEETQYF. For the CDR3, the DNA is TGTGCCAGCAGCTCAGAACAGGGCGAAGAGACCCAGTACTTC.

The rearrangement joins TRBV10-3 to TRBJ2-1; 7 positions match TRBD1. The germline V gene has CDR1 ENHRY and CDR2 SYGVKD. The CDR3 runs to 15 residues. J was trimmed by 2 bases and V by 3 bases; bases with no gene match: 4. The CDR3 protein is CAISERTGTYNEQFF. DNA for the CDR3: TGTGCCATCAGTGAACGGACAGGTACCTACAATGAGCAGTTCTTC.

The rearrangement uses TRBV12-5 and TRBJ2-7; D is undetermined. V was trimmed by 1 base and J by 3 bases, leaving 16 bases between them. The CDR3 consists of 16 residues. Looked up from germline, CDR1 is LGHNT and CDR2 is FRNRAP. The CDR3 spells CASGLDQTRGIYEQYF. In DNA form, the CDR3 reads TGTGCTAGTGGTTTGGACCAGACTCGAGGAATCTACGAGCAGTACTTC.

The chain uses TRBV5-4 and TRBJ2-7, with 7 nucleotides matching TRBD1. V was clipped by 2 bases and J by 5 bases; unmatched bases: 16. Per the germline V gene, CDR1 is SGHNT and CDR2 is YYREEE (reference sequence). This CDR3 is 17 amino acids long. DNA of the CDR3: TGTGCCAGCAGCTTTTACTATACTTCCGACGACAGGGACGAGCAGTACTTC. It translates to CASSFYYTSDDRDEQYF.

CDR3 bases: TGTGCCAGCAGCATGGGAGGGTTCAACGAGCAGTACTTC. This translates into CASSMGGFNEQYF. The V and J genes are TRBV7-9 and TRBJ2-7, with 7 bases matching TRBD2. The CDR3 is 13 residues long. Germline-derived CDR1 and CDR2 are SEHNR and FQNEAQ (reference sequence). J gave up 5 bases and V 5 bases, and 6 bases lay outside the gene matches.

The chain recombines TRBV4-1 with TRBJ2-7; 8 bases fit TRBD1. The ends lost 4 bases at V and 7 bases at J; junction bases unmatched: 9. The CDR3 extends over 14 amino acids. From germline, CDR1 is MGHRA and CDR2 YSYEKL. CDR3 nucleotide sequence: TGCGCCAGCAGCCCAGGACAGGGTGTTGATGAGCAGTACTTC. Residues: CASSPGQGVDEQYF.

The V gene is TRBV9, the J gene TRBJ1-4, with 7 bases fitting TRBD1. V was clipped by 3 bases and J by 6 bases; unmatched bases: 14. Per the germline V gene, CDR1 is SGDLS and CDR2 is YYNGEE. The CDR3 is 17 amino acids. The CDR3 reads CASSGGQGVVFDEKLFF. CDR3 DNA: TGTGCCAGCAGCGGGGGCCAGGGGGTTGTATTTGATGAAAAACTGTTTTTT.

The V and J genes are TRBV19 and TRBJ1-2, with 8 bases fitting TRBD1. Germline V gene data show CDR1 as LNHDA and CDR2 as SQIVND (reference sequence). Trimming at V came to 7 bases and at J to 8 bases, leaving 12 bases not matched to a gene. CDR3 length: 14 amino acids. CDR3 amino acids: CASTFFGQGKGYTF. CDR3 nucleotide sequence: TGTGCCAGTACTTTTTTTGGACAGGGAAAGGGCTACACCTTC.

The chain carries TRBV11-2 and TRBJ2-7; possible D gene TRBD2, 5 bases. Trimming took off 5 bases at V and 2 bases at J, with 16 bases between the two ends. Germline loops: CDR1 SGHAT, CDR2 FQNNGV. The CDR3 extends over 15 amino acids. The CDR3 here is CASSATTGRAYEQYF. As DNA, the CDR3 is TGTGCCAGCAGCGCGACGACGGGGAGAGCCTACGAGCAGTACTTC.

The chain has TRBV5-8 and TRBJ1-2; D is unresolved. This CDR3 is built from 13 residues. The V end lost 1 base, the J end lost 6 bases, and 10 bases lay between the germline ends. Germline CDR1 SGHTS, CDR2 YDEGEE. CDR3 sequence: CASSLYSPDGYTF. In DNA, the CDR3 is TGTGCCAGCAGCTTGTACAGCCCGGATGGCTACACCTTC.

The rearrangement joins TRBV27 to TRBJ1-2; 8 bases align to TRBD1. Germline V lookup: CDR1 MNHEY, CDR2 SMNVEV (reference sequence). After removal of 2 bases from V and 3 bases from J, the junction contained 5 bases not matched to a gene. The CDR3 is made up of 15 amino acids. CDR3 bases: TGTGCCAGCAGTTTACAGGGGGCATCGGACTATGGCTACACCTTC. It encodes CASSLQGASDYGYTF.

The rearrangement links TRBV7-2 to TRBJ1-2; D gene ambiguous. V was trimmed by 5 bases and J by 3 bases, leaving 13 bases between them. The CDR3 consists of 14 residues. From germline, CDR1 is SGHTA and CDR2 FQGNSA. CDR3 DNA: TGTGCCAGCAGCCCTTCCCCAGACTACTATGGCTACACCTTC. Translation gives CASSPSPDYYGYTF. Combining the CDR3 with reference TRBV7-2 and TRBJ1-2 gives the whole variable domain GAGVSQSPSNKVTEKGKDVELRCDPISGHTALYWYRQSLGQGLEFLIYFQGNSAPDKSGLPSDRFSAERTGGSVSTLTIQRTQQEDSAVYLCASSPSPDYYGYTFGSGTRLTVV.

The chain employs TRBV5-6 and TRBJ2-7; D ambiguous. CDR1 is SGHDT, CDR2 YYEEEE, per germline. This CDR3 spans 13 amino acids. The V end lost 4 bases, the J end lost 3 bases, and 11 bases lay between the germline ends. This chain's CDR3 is CASSALQSYEQYF. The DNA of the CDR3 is TGTGCCAGCAGCGCCTTACAGAGCTACGAGCAGTACTTC.

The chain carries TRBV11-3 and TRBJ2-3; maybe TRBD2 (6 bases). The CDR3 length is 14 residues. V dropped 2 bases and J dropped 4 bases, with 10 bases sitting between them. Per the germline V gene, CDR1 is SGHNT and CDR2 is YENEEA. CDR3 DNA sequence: TGTGCCAGCAGCTTATCTGGGAGGCCAGATACGCAGTATTTT. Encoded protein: CASSLSGRPDTQYF.

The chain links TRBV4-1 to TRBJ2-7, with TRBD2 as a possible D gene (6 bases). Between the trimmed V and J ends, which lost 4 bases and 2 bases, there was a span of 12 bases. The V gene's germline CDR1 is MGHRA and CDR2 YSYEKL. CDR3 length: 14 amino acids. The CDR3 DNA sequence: TGCGCCAGCAGCCCGGGGGAGTCCCCCTACGAGCAGTACTTC. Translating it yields CASSPGESPYEQYF.

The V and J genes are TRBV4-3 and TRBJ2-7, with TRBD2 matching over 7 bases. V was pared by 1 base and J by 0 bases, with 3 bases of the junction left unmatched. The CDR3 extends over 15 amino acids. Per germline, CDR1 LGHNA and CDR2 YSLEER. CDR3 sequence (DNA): TGCGCCAGCAGCCAAGTGCGGGGGACCTCCTACGAGCAGTACTTC. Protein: CASSQVRGTSYEQYF.

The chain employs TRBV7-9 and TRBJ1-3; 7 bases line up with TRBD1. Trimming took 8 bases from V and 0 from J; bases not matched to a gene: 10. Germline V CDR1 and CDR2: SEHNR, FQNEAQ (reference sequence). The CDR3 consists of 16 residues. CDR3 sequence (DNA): TGTGCCAGCGGAACGAAAACAGGGGTCTCTGGAAACACCATATATTTT. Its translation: CASGTKTGVSGNTIYF.